Listed below are T cell receptor beta chains from one sample, sequenced in a study of blood T cell repertoires in COVID-19. Some clones are missing from TCRdb's copy, which holds only in-frame ones; the method was immunoSEQ multiplex PCR. The sample records around 140,000 clones, around 81% being singletons. The specimen sequenced was peripheral blood. These receptors were collected from a woman in her sixties or seventies with active or convalescent COVID-19. CDR3s include the opening cysteine and the closing phenylalanine or tryptophan. Fields, in order: D gene, J gene, clone size, V gene, CDR3 DNA, CDR3 protein. The D gene is left open where the match is weak. The size field is filled for only some rows; it gives once, few, many or a size class.

NA TRBJ2-3 NA TRBV7-7 TGTGCTAGCAGCTTAGGCCGAGAAGATACGCAGTATTTT CASSLGREDTQYF
TRBD1 TRBJ1-5 NA TRBV2 TGTGCCAGCAGTGAAAAAACAGGGGCTAGCAATCAGCCCCAGCATTTT CASSEKTGASNQPQHF
TRBD2 TRBJ2-1 NA TRBV7-9 TGTGCCAGCAGGAAAGGACTAGCGGGAGGTTTAGAGCAGTTCTTC CASRKGLAGGLEQFF
NA TRBJ2-5 NA TRBV25-1 TGTGCCAGCAGTGAGATAGACAGGAACCAAGAGACCCAGTACTTC CASSEIDRNQETQYF
NA TRBJ1-3 NA TRBV5-6 TGTGCCAGCAGCTTCGGCAGGGCTAACTTGGGAAACACCATATATTTT CASSFGRANLGNTIYF
TRBD1 TRBJ2-2 NA TRBV27 TGTGCCAGCAGCTCCGGGACAGGGGGCGGAGAGCTGTTTTTT CASSSGTGGGELFF
TRBD1 TRBJ1-1 once TRBV29-1 TGCAGCGTTCGAGACAGGGTGGGCACTGAAGCTTTCTTT CSVRDRVGTEAFF
TRBD2 TRBJ2-1 NA TRBV19 TGTGCCAGCCTAGCGGGAGGAGGGGTTGAGCAGTTCTTC CASLAGGGVEQFF
TRBD1 TRBJ2-2 NA TRBV19 TGTGCCAGTAGTTACAGGGGAGTGAACACCGGGGAGCTGTTTTTT CASSYRGVNTGELFF
NA TRBJ1-2 NA TRBV4-3 TGCGCCAGCAGCCAAGATCCGGGAGTGGGCTATGGCTACACCTTC CASSQDPGVGYGYTF
NA TRBJ2-1 once TRBV5-1 TGCGCCAGCAGCCTGAGACAGGGAGGTGTCAATGAGCAGTTCTTC CASSLRQGGVNEQFF
TRBD2 TRBJ2-2 NA TRBV6-1 TGTGCCAGCAGTGACGCGGGACTAAACACCGGGGAGCTGTTTTTT CASSDAGLNTGELFF
NA TRBJ2-3 NA TRBV1 TGCACCAGCAGACAACCGGGACTAGCGGGAGGGTTCACAGATACGCAGTATTTT CTSRQPGLAGGFTDTQYF
TRBD1 TRBJ1-3 NA TRBV5-1 TGCGCCAGCAGCTTGGCCGGACAGGGCTCTGGAAACACCATATATTTT CASSLAGQGSGNTIYF
TRBD1 TRBJ1-2 NA TRBV6-2/TRBV6-3 TGTGCCAGCAGTTACCCCACAGGGGGCCGTGGCTACACCTTC CASSYPTGGRGYTF
NA TRBJ1-4 NA TRBV11-2 TGTGCCAGCACCCGGGGTTCTAATGAAAAACTGTTTTTT CASTRGSNEKLFF
TRBD1 TRBJ1-6 NA TRBV19 TGTGCCAGTAGTACGGGACAGGAATCAGCCCTCCACTTT CASSTGQESALHF
TRBD1 TRBJ1-3 NA TRBV7-2 TGTGCCAGCAGGGACAGGAGCTCTGGAAACACCATATATTTT CASRDRSSGNTIYF
TRBD2 TRBJ2-7 NA TRBV6-5 TGTGCCAGCAGTTATGGTTTTAGCGGGGGAGCCTACGAGCAGTACTTC CASSYGFSGGAYEQYF
NA TRBJ2-7 NA TRBV9 TGTGCCAGCAGCGTAGCGGCGGGTGAAACCTACGAGCAGTACTTC CASSVAAGETYEQYF
TRBD1 TRBJ1-6 NA TRBV5-4 TGTGCCAGCAGCTTGAACAGGGGCGGTAATTCACCCCTCCACTTT CASSLNRGGNSPLHF
NA TRBJ1-2 NA TRBV6-1 TGTGCCAGCAGTGATAGAGGCCGGTCACTGCTCTATGGCTACACCTTC CASSDRGRSLLYGYTF
NA TRBJ2-3 once TRBV6-2/TRBV6-3 TGTGCCAGCAGTTTGGACACCACAGATACGCAGTATTTT CASSLDTTDTQYF
TRBD1 TRBJ1-4 NA TRBV2 TGTGCCAGCAGCCTCAGGACAGGACTTAATGAAAAACTGTTTTTT CASSLRTGLNEKLFF
NA TRBJ2-1 NA TRBV7-2 TGTGCCAGCAGCTTAGTAGGGAGACACCACAATGAGCAGTTCTTC CASSLVGRHHNEQFF
TRBD1 TRBJ1-1 once TRBV6-1 TGTGCCAGCAGTGAACAGGGGGCGGGGAGTGAAGCTTTCTTT CASSEQGAGSEAFF
NA TRBJ1-2 once TRBV21-1 TGTGCCAGCAGCACCCACAGGGGGCGCGGCTATGGCTACACCTTC CASSTHRGRGYGYTF
TRBD1 TRBJ2-3 NA TRBV6-6 TGTGCCAGCAGTTATGGACAGGGTGGGAGAGATACGCAGTATTTT CASSYGQGGRDTQYF
NA TRBJ2-6 NA TRBV19 TGTGCCAGTAGTATAGATCTGGAGGGTGCGCTGACTTTC CASSIDLEGALTF